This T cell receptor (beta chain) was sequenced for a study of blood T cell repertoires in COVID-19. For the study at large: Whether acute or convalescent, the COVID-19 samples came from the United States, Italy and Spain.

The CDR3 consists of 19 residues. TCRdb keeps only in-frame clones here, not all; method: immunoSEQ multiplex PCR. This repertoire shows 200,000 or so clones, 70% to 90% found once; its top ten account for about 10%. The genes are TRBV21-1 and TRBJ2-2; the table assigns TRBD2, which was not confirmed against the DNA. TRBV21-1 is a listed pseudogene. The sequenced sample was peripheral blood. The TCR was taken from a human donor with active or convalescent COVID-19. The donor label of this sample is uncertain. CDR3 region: CASSKGEGTSGRGYGELFF. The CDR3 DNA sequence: TGTGCCAGCAGCAAAGGGGAGGGGACTAGCGGGAGGGGGTACGGGGAGCTGTTTTTT.